The clone carrying this T cell receptor beta chain has a handful of counts. What it recognizes is unknown. The sample belongs to a study of T cell responses to AZD1222 COVID-19 vaccine. V lost 7 bases and J 4 bases, leaving 16 bases between the germline ends. CDR1 and CDR2 from the germline V gene are LNHDA and SQIVND (reference sequence). This CDR3 has 14 residues. Broader study findings: Repertoires were obtained solely post-peak T cell response. Of the AZD1222 recipients, only five to seven were seropositive at baseline. The donors showed a predominance of white British ancestry and of females, with possible underestimation of clonal diversity. Mapped onto spike, vaccine-associated CD4 TCRs spanned it and were dominant at 160-218 and 743-854.

The assay was immunoSEQ multiplex PCR, and TCRdb's table has in-frame clones only and misses some. The table shows 140,000 to 150,000 clones, with roughly 92% occurring only once. The material sequenced was peripheral blood, taken on day 0 of AZD1222 vaccination. The clonotype originates from an adult in good health. The rearrangement links TRBV19 to TRBJ1-2; perhaps TRBD1 as D (5 bases). The CDR3 reads CASTPPGPFYGYTF. CDR3 nucleotides: TGTGCCAGTACCCCTCCGGGACCCTTCTATGGCTACACCTTC.